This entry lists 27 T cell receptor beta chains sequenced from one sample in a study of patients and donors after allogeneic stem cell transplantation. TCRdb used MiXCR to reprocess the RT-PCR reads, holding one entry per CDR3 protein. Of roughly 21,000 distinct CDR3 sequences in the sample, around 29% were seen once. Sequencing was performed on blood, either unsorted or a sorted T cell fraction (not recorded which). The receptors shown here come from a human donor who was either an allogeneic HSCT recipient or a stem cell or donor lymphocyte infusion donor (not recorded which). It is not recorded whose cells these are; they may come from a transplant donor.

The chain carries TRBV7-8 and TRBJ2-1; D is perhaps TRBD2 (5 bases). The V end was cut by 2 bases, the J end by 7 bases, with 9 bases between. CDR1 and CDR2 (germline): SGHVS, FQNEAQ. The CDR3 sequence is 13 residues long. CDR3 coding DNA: TGTGCCAGCAGCTTACCCCGGAGGAATGAGCAGTTCTTC. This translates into CASSLPRRNEQFF.

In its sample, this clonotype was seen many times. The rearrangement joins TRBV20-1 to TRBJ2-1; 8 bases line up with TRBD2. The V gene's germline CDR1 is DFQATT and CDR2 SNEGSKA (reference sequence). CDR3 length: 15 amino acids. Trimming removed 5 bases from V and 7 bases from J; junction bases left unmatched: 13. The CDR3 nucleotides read TGCAGTGCTGGCCCCTCCCGGGGGGGGATGAATGAGCAGTTCTTC. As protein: CSAGPSRGGMNEQFF.

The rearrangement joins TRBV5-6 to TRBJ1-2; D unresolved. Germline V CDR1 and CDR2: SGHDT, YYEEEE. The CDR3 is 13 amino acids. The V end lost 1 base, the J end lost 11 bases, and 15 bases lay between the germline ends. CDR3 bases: TGTGCCAGCAGCTTGTTCCAGCTAAAGAGATACACCTTC. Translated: CASSLFQLKRYTF.

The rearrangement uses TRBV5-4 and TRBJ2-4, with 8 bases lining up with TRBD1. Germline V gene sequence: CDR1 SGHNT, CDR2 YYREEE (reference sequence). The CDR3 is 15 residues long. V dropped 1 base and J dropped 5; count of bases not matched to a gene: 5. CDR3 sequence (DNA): TGTGCCAGCAGCTTGAGACAGGGGCCCGAAAACATTCAGTACTTC. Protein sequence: CASSLRQGPENIQYF.

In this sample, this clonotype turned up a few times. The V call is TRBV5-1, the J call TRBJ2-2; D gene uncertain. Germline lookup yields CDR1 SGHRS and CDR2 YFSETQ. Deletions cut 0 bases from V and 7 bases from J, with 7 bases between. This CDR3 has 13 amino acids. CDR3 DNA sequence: TGCGCCAGCAGCTTGGCCTTGGGCGGGGAGCTGTTTTTT. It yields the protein CASSLALGGELFF. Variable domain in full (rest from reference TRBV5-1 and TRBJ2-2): KAGVTQTPRYLIKTRGQQVTLSCSPISGHRSVSWYQQTPGQGLQFLFEYFSETQRNKGNFPGRFSGRQFSNSRSEMNVSTLELGDSALYLCASSLALGGELFFGEGSRLTVL.

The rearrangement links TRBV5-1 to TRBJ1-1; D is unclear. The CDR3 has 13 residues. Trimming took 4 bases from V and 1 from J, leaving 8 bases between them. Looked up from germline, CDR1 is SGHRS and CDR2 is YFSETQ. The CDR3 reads CASSMTRNTEAFF. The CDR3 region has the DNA TGCGCCAGCAGCATGACAAGGAACACTGAAGCTTTCTTT. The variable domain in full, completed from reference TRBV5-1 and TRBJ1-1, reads KAGVTQTPRYLIKTRGQQVTLSCSPISGHRSVSWYQQTPGQGLQFLFEYFSETQRNKGNFPGRFSGRQFSNSRSEMNVSTLELGDSALYLCASSMTRNTEAFFGQGTRLTVV.

The CDR3 spells CASSRTGGDGYGYTF. DNA of the CDR3: TGTGCCAGCAGTCGAACAGGGGGGGATGGCTATGGCTACACCTTC. This chain connects TRBV27 to TRBJ1-2, with TRBD1 identical over 8 bases. This CDR3 contains 15 residues. Trimming at V came to 5 bases and at J to 4 bases, leaving 9 bases not matched to a gene. Germline V CDR1 and CDR2: MNHEY, SMNVEV (reference sequence).

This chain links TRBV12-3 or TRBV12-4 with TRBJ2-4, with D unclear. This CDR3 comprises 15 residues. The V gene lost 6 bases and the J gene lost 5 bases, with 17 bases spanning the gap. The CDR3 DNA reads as TGTGCCAGCAGCTTCTATGGGGATGGGGAAAACATTCAGTACTTC. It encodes CASSFYGDGENIQYF.

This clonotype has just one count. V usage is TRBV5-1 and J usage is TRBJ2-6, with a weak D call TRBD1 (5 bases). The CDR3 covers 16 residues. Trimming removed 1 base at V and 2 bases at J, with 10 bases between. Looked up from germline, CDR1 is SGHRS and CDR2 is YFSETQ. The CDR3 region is CASSLFGAAGANVLTF. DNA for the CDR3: TGCGCCAGCAGCTTGTTTGGGGCGGCTGGGGCCAACGTCCTGACTTTC.

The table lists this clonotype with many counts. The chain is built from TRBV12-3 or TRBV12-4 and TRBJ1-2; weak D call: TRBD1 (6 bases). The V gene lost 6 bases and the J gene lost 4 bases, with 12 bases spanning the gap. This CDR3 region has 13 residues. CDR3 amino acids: CASRLGTLYGYTF. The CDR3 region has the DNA TGTGCCAGCAGACTCGGGACACTCTATGGCTACACCTTC.

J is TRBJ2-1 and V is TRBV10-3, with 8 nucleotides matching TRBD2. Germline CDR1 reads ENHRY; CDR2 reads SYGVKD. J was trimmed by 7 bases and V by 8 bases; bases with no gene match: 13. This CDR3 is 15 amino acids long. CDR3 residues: CAIAPTPGGNNEQFF. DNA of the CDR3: TGTGCCATCGCTCCGACGCCGGGAGGGAATAATGAGCAGTTCTTC.

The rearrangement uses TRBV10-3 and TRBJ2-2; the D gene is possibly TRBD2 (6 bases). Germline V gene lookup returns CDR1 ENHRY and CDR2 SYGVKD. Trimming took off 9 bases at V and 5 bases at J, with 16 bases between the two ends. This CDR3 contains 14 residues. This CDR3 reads CAIPGLRGTGELFF. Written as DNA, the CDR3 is TGTGCCATTCCGGGACTCCGAGGTACCGGGGAGCTGTTTTTT.

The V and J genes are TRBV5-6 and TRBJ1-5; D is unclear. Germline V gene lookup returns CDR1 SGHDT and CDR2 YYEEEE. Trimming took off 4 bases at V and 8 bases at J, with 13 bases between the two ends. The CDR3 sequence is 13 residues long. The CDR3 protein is CASSTGPSKPQHF. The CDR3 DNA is TGTGCCAGCAGCACGGGCCCCTCTAAGCCCCAGCATTTT.

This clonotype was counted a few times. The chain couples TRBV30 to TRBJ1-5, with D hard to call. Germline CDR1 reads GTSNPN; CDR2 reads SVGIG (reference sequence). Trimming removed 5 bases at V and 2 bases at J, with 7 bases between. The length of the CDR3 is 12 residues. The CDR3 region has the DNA TGTGCCTGGTGGGAGGGCAATCAGCCCCAGCATTTT. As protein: CAWWEGNQPQHF.

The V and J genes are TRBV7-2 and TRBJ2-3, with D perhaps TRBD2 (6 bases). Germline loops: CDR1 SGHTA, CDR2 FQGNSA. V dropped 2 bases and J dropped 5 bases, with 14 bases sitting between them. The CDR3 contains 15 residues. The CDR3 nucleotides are TGTGCCAGCAGCTTACCTGGACGTAGCGGAGATACGCAGTATTTT. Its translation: CASSLPGRSGDTQYF.

The CDR3 bases are TGCAGTGCTAGAGATCGAAGCCGGGCCAGGAACACTGAAGCTTTCTTT. Amino acid sequence: CSARDRSRARNTEAFF. The rearrangement uses TRBV20-1 and TRBJ1-1; D remains ambiguous. The V gene lost 0 bases and the J gene lost 1 base, with 15 bases spanning the gap. The V gene's germline CDR1 is DFQATT and CDR2 SNEGSKA (reference sequence). The CDR3 consists of 16 residues.

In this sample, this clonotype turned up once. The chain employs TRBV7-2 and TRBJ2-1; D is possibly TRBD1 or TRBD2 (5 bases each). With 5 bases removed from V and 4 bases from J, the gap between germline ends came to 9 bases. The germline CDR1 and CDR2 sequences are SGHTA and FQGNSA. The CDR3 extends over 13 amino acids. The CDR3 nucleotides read TGTGCCAGCAGCCCGGGACCTTACAATGAGCAGTTCTTC. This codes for CASSPGPYNEQFF. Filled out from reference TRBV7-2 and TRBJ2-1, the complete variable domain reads GAGVSQSPSNKVTEKGKDVELRCDPISGHTALYWYRQSLGQGLEFLIYFQGNSAPDKSGLPSDRFSAERTGGSVSTLTIQRTQQEDSAVYLCASSPGPYNEQFFGPGTRLTVL.

The CDR3 reads CASGPDSLGETQYF. The CDR3 DNA sequence: TGTGCCAGCGGCCCGGACAGCCTAGGGGAGACCCAGTACTTC. The chain combines TRBV10-3 with TRBJ2-5; possible D gene TRBD1, 6 bases. CDR3 length: 14 residues. V lost 10 bases and J lost 5, with 20 bases in between. Germline-derived CDR1 and CDR2 are ENHRY and SYGVKD.

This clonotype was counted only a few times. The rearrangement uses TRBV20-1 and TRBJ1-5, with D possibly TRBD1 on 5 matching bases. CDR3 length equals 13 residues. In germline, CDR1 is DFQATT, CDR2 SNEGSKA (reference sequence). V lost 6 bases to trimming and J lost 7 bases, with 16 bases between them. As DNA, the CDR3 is TGCAGTGCCCACCCGGGACTGGAACAGCCCCAGCATTTT. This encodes CSAHPGLEQPQHF.

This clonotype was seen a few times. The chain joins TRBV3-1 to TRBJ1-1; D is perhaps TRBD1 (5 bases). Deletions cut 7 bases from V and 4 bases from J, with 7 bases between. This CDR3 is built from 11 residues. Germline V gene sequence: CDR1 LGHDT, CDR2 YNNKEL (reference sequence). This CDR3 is CASKQGTEAFF. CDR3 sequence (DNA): TGTGCCAGCAAGCAGGGCACTGAAGCTTTCTTT. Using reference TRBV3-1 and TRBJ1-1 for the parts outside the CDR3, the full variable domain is DTAVSQTPKYLVTQMGNDKSIKCEQNLGHDTMYWYKQDSKKFLKIMFSYNNKELIINETVPNRFSPKSPDKAHLNLHINSLELGDSAVYFCASKQGTEAFFGQGTRLTVV.

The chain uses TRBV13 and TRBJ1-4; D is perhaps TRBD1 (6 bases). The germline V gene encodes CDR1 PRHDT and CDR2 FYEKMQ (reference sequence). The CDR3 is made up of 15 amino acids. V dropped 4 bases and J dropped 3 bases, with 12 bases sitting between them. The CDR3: CASSSFRGANEKLFF. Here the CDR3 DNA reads TGTGCCAGCAGCTCCTTCAGGGGAGCTAATGAAAAACTGTTTTTT.

The CDR3 loop is CASSPPPGYNEQFF. The CDR3 region has the DNA TGTGCCAGCTCACCACCGCCAGGCTACAATGAGCAGTTCTTC. The chain links TRBV18 to TRBJ2-1, with unresolved D. V lost 0 bases and J 3 bases, leaving 6 bases between the germline ends. Germline CDR1 and CDR2: KGHSH and LQKENI. The CDR3 length is 14 residues.

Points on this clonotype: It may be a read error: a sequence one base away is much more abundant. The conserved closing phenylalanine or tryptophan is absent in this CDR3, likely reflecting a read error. CDR3 residues: CASSYGRTGNTIYL. DNA of the CDR3: TGTGCCAGCAGTTACGGTCGGACTGGAAACACCATATATTTG. V usage is TRBV6-2 or TRBV6-3 and J usage is TRBJ1-3; the D is unclear. The CDR3 loop spans 14 amino acids. V was shortened by 2 bases and J by 2 bases, with 7 bases between the two germline ends. Germline-derived CDR1 and CDR2 are MNHEY and SVGEGT.

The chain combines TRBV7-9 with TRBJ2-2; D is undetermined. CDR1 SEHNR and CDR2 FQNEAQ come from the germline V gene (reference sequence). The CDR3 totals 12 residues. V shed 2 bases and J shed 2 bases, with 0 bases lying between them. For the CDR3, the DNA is TGTGCCAGCAGCTTAAACACCGGGGAGCTGTTTTTT. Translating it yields CASSLNTGELFF.

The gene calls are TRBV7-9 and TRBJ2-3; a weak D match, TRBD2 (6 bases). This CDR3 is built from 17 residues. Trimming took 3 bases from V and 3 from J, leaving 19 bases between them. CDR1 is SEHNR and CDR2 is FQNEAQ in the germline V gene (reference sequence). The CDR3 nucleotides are TGTGCCAGCAGCTTCCCCATGCGGAGGGGCGCAACAGATACGCAGTATTTT. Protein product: CASSFPMRRGATDTQYF.

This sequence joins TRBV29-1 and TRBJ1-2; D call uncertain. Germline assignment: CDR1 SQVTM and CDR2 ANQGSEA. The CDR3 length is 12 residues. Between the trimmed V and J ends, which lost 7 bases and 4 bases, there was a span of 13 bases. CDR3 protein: CSAGEGAYGYTF. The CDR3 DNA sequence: TGCAGCGCCGGAGAGGGAGCCTATGGCTACACCTTC. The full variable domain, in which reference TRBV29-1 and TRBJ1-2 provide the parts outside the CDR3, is SAVISQKPSRDICQRGTSLTIQCQVDSQVTMMFWYRQQPGQSLTLIATANQGSEATYESGFVIDKFPISRPNLTFSTLTVSNMSPEDSSIYLCSAGEGAYGYTFGSGTRLTVV.

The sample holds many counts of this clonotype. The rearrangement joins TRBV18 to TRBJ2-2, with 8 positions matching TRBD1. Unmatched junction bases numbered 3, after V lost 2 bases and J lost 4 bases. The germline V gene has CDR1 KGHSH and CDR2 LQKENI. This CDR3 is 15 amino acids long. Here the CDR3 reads CASSPRTGTTGELFF. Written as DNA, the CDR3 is TGTGCCAGCTCACCAAGGACAGGGACCACCGGGGAGCTGTTTTTT.